This record covers a single T cell receptor beta chain. This specimen comes from a study of blood T cell repertoires in COVID-19. Clones were read by immunoSEQ multiplex PCR, and TCRdb kept only the in-frame ones, dropping some. The profile shows 150,000 to 180,000 clones, approximately 86% of them singletons. V lost 0 bases to trimming and J lost 4 bases, with 10 bases between them. CDR1 and CDR2 from the germline V gene are LGHNA and YSLEER. The length of the CDR3 is 15 residues. The TCR originated in a man in his 60s with COVID-19, enrolled during active disease. What was sequenced was peripheral blood. V is TRBV4-3 and J is TRBJ1-5; tentative D call: TRBD1 (5 bases). The CDR3 loop is CASSQEIRGNQPQHF. For the CDR3, the DNA is TGCGCCAGCAGCCAAGAAATAAGGGGAAATCAGCCCCAGCATTTT.